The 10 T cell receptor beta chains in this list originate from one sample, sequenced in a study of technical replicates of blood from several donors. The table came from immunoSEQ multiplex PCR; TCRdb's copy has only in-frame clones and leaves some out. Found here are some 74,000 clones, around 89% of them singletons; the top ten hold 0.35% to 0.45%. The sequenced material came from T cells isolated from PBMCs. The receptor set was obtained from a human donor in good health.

As DNA, the CDR3 is TGTGCCAGCTCACCTAGCCTGCACGAAGAGCAGTTCTTC. This translates into CASSPSLHEEQFF. The genes are TRBV18 and TRBJ2-1; no definite D call. The CDR3 loop spans 13 amino acids. Germline V gives CDR1 KGHSH, CDR2 LQKENI. V gave up 3 bases and J gave up 10 bases, with 13 bases separating them.

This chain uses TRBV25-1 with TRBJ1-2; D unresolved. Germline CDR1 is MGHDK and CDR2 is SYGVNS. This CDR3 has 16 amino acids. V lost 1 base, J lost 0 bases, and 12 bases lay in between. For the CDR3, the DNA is TGTGCCAGCAGTGAATTGGGTTCGGAGACTAACTATGGCTACACCTTC. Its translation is CASSELGSETNYGYTF.

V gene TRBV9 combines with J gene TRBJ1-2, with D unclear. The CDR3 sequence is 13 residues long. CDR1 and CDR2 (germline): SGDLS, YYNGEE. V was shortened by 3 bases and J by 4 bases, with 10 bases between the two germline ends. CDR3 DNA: TGTGCCAGCAGCGAAGCGTCCAGCTATGGCTACACCTTC. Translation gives CASSEASSYGYTF.

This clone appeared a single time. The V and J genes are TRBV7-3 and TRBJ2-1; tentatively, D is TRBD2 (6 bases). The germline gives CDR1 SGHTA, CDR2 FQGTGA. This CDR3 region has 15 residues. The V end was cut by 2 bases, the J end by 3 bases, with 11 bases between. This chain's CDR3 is CASSLLANYYNEQFF. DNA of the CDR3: TGTGCCAGCAGCTTACTAGCGAACTACTACAATGAGCAGTTCTTC.

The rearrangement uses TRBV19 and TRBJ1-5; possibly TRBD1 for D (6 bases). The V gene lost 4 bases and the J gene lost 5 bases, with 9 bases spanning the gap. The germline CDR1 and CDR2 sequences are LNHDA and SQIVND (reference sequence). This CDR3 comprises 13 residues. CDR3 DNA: TGTGCCAGTAGTAGGGACACCTATCAGCCCCAGCATTTT. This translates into CASSRDTYQPQHF.

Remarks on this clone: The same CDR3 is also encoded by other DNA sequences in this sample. The CDR3 reads CASSRQGNTEAFF. CDR3 DNA: TGTGCCAGTAGCCGACAGGGCAACACTGAAGCTTTCTTT. This chain connects TRBV19 to TRBJ1-1; 7 bases agree with TRBD1. V was clipped by 6 bases and J by 2 bases; unmatched bases: 3. Germline loops: CDR1 LNHDA, CDR2 SQIVND (reference sequence). The CDR3 extends over 13 amino acids.

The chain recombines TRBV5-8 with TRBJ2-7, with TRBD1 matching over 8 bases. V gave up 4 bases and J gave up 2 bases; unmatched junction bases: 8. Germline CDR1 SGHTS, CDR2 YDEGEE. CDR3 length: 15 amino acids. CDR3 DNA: TGTGCCAGCAGCCGTAGGACAGGGTTAGCCTACGAGCAGTACTTC. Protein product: CASSRRTGLAYEQYF.

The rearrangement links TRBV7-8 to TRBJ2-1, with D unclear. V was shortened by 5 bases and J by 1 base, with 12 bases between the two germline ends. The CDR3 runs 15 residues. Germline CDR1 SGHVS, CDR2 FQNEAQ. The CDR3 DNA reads TGTGCCAGCAGCCCTAGTGATGGATCCTACAATGAGCAGTTCTTC. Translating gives CASSPSDGSYNEQFF.

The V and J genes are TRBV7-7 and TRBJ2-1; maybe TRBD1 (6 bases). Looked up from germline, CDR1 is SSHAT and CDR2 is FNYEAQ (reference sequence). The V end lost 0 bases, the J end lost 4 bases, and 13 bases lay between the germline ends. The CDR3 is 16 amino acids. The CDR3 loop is CASSLAPGDLYNEQFF. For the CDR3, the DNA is TGTGCCAGCAGCTTAGCCCCAGGGGACCTTTACAATGAGCAGTTCTTC.

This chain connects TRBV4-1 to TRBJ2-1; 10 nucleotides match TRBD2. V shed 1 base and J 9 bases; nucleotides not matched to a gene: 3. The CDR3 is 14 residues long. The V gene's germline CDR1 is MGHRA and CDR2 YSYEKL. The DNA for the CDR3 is TGCGCCAGCAGCCAAGGGCTAGCGGGAGTTGAGCAGTTCTTC. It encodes CASSQGLAGVEQFF.